This T cell receptor (beta chain) originates from a study of shared clonotypes between healthy human individuals. CDR3 length: 14 residues. Per the germline V gene, CDR1 is LNHDA and CDR2 is SQIVND (reference sequence). Germline trimming cut 4 bases from V and 7 bases from J; bases unmatched to any gene: 7. Profiled with immunoSEQ multiplex PCR; TCRdb holds only in-frame clones, not every one. The top ten clones hold about 0.89% of a sample with 950,000 to 1,200,000 clones, approximately 75% of them seen once. This clonotype originated in a man aged 18 to 30 in good health. Some clones in this sample may be carry-over from other donors' samples. Input material: memory CD4+ T cells from PBMCs. Subset meaning: CD45RA-negative fraction. The genes are TRBV19 and TRBJ2-3; 8 bases agree with TRBD1. This chain's CDR3 is CASSSTGGGNTQYF. Written as DNA, the CDR3 is TGTGCCAGTAGTAGCACAGGGGGAGGAAATACGCAGTATTTT. Full variable domain (outside the CDR3, taken from reference TRBV19 and TRBJ2-3): DGGITQSPKYLFRKEGQNVTLSCEQNLNHDAMYWYRQDPGQGLRLIYYSQIVNDFQKGDIAEGYSVSREKKESFPLTVTSAQKNPTAFYLCASSSTGGGNTQYFGPGTRLTVL.